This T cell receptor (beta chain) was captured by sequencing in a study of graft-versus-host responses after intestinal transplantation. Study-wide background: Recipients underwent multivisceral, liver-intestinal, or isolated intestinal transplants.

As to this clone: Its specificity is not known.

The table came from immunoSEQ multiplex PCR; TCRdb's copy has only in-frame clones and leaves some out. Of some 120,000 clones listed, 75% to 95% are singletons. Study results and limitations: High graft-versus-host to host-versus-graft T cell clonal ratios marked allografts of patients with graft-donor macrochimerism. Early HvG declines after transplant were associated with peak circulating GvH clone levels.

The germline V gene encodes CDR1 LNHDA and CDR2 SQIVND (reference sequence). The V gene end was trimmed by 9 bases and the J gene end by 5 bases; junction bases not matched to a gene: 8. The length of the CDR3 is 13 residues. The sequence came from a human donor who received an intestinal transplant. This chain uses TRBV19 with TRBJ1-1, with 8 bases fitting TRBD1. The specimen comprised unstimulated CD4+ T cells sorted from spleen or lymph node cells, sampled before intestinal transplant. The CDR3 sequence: CASFGQGRTEAFF. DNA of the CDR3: TGTGCCAGCTTTGGACAGGGAAGGACTGAAGCTTTCTTT.